The source of this TCR beta chain is a study of vaccination and CD4 T cells after COVID-19. The Oncomine TCR Beta short-read assay was applied to DNA of cultured CD4+ T cells. TCRdb ran MiXCR on the PCR reads and lists one entry per CDR3 protein. The sample holds 5,000 or so distinct CDR3 sequences, roughly 53% seen once. Comments on this clonotype: Its matching antigen is unknown.

The sample's treatment: roughly 10-day PBMC culture with coronavirus spike peptide pools or control peptides (ViraFEST assay). Wells that each held about 2 million PBMCs were cultured with around 9.4 IU/ml IL-2 and approximately 10 ug/ml peptide pools. J was trimmed by 11 bases and V by 3 bases; bases with no gene match: 5. Germline values: CDR1 SGHTA, CDR2 FQGTGA. The CDR3 contains 13 residues. This TCR came from a human donor who had recovered from COVID-19. The chain links TRBV7-3 to TRBJ1-2, with 11 bases identical to TRBD1. Sequencing was performed on CD4+ T cells from blood, cultured in vitro. CDR3 in DNA: TGTGCCAGCAGCTTCCCCGGGACAGGGGGATACACCTTC. Its protein product is CASSFPGTGGYTF.